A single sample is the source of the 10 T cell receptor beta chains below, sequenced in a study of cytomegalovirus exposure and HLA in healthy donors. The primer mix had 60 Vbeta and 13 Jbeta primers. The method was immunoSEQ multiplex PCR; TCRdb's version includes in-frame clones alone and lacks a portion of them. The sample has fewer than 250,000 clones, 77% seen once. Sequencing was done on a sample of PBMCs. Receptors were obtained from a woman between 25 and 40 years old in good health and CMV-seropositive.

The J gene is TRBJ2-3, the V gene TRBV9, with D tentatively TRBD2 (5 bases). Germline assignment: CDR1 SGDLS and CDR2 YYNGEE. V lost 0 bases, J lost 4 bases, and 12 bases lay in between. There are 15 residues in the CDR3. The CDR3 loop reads CASSVVASGADTQYF. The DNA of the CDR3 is TGTGCCAGCAGCGTAGTAGCGAGTGGAGCAGATACGCAGTATTTT.

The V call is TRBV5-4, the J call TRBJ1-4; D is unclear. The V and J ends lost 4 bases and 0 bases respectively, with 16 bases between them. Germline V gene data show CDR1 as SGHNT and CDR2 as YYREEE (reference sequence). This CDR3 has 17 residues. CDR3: CASSPGRRIATNEKLFF. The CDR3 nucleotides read TGTGCCAGCAGCCCGGGGAGGCGGATTGCAACTAATGAAAAACTGTTTTTT.

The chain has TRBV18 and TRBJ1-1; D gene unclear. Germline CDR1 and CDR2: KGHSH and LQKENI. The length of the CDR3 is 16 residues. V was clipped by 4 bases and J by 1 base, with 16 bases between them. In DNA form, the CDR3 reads TGTGCCAGCTCACTTTCGAATCCCCACGGGAACACTGAAGCTTTCTTT. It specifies CASSLSNPHGNTEAFF.

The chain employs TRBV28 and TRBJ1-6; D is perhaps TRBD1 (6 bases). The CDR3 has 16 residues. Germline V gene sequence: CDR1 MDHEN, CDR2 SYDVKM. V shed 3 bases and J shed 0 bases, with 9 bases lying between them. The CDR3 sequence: CASSFQGSSYNSPLHF. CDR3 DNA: TGTGCCAGCAGTTTTCAGGGGAGCTCCTATAATTCACCCCTCCACTTT.

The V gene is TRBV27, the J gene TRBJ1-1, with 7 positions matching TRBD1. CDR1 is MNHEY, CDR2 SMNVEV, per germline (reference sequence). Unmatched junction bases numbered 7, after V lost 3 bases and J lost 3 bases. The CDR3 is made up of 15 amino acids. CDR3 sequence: CASSFDREGDTEAFF. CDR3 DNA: TGTGCCAGCAGTTTCGACAGGGAAGGTGACACTGAAGCTTTCTTT.

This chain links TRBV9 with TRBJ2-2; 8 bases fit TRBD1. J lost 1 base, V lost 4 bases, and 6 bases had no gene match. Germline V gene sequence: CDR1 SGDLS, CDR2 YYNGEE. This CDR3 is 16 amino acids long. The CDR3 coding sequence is TGTGCCAGCAGCTTACCCGGGACAGGGAACACCGGGGAGCTGTTTTTT. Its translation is CASSLPGTGNTGELFF.

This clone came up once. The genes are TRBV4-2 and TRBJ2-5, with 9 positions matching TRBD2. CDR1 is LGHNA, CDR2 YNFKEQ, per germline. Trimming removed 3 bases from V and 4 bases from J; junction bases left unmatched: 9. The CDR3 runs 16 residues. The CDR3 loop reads CASSQDPTSGGETQYF. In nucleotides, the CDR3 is TGTGCCAGCAGCCAGGACCCGACTAGCGGAGGAGAGACCCAGTACTTC.

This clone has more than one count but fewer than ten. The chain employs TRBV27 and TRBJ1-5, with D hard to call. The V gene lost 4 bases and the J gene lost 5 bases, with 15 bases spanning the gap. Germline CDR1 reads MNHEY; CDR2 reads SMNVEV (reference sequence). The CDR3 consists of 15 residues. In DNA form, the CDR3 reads TGTGCCAGCAGTTCCATGGATAGCGGTTATCAGCCCCAGCATTTT. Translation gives CASSSMDSGYQPQHF.

CDR3 region: CASSPHHGPQHF. DNA of the CDR3: TGTGCCAGCAGTCCTCATCACGGGCCCCAGCATTTT. The chain couples TRBV28 to TRBJ1-5, with unresolved D. Germline V gene sequence: CDR1 MDHEN, CDR2 SYDVKM. V gave up 5 bases and J gave up 9 bases, with 11 bases separating them. The CDR3 runs 12 residues.

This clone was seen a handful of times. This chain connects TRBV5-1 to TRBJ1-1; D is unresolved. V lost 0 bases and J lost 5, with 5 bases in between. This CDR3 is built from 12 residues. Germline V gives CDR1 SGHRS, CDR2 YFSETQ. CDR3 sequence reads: CASSLVSTEAFF. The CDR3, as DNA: TGCGCCAGCAGCTTGGTTTCAACTGAAGCTTTCTTT.